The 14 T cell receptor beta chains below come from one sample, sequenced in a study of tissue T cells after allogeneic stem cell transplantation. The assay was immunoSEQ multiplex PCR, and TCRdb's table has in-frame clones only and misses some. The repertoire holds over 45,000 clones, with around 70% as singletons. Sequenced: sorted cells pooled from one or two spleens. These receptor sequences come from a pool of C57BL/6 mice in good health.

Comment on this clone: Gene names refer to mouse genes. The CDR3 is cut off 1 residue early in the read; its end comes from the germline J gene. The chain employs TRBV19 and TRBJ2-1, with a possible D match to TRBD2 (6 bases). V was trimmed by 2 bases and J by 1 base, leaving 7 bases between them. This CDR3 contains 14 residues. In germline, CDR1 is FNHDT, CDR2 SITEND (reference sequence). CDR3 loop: CASSITGNYAEQFF. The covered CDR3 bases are TGTGCCAGCAGTATCACTGGGAACTATGCTGAGCAGTTC.

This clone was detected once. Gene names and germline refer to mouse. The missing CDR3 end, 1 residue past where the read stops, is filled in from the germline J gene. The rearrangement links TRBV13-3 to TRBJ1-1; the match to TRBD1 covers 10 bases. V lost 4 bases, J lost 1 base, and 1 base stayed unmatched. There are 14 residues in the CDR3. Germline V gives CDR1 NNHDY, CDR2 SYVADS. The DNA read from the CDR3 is TGTGCCAGCAGTTGGACAGGGGGAAACACAGAAGTCTTC. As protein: CASSWTGGNTEVF. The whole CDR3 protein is CASSWTGGNTEVFF.

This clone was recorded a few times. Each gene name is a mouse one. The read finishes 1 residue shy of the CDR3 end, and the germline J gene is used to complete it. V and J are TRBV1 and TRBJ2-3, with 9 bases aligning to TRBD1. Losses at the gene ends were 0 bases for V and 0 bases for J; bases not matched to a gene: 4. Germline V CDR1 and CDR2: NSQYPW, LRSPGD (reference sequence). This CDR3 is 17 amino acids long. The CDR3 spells CTCSADQDRGSAETLYF. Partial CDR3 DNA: TGCACCTGCAGTGCAGATCAGGACAGGGGTAGTGCAGAAACGCTGTAT.

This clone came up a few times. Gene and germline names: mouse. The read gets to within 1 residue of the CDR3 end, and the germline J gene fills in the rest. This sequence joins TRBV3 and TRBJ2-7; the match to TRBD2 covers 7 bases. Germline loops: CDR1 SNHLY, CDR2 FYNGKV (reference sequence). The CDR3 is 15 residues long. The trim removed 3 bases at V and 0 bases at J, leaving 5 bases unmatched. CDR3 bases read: TGTGCCAGCAGCTTCTCCGGGGGGGGCTCCTATGAACAGTAC. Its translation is CASSFSGGGSYEQY. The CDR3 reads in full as CASSFSGGGSYEQYF.

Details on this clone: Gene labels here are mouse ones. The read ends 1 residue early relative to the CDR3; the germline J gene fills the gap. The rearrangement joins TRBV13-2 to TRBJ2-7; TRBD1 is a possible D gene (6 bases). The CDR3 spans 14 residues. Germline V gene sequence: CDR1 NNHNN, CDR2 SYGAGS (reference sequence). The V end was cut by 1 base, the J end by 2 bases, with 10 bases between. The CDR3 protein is CASGDRGTPYEQYF. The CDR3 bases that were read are TGTGCCAGCGGTGATAGGGGGACACCCTATGAACAGTAC.

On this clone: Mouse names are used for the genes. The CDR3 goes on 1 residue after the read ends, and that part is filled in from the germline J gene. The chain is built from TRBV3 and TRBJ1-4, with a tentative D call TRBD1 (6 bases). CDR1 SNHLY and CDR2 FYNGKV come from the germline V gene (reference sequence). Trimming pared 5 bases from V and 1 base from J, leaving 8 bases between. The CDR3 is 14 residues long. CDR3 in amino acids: CASSRDNSNERLFF. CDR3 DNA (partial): TGTGCCAGCAGCCGGGACAATTCCAACGAAAGATTATTT.

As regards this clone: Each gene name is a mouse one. CDR3: CASSDPDNSGNTLYF. Partial CDR3 DNA: TGTGCCAGCAGTGATCCCGACAATTCTGGAAATACGCTCTAT. The rearrangement uses TRBV13-1 and TRBJ1-3; no reliable D call. The CDR3 end falls 1 residue outside the read, so it is completed with the germline J gene. The CDR3 length is 15 residues. The V gene's germline CDR1 is NSHNY and CDR2 SYGAGN. With 1 base removed from V and 0 bases from J, the gap between germline ends came to 8 bases.

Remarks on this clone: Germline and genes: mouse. CDR3 DNA (partial): TGTGCCTGGAGTCACCCGACAGGGGGTATCTCCTATGAACAGTAC. Translation: CAWSHPTGGISYEQY. The whole CDR3 region reads CAWSHPTGGISYEQYF. This chain uses TRBV31 with TRBJ2-7; 9 bases are shared with TRBD1. The read terminates 1 residue ahead of where the CDR3 ends, so the germline J gene completes it. The trim removed 1 base at V and 0 bases at J, leaving 7 bases unmatched. CDR1 and CDR2 (germline): GKSSPN, SITVG. This CDR3 has 16 residues.

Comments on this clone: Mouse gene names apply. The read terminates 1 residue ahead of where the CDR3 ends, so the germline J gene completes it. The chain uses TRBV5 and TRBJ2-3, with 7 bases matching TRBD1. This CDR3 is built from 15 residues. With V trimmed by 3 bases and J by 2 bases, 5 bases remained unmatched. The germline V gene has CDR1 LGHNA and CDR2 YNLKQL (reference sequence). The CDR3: CASSQPDRAAETLYF. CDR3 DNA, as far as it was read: TGTGCCAGCAGCCAGCCAGACAGGGCTGCAGAAACGCTGTAT.

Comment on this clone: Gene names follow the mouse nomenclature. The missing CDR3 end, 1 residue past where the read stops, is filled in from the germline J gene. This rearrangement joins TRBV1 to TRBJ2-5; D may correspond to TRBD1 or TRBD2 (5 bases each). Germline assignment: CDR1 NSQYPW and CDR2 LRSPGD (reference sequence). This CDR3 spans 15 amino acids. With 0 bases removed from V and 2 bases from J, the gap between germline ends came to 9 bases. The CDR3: CTCSAEKGLQDTQYF. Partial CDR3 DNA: TGCACCTGCAGTGCAGAGAAGGGGCTCCAAGACACCCAGTAC.

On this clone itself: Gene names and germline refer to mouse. The CDR3 DNA, read in part, is TGTGCCAGCAGCGAAGACAGAAACCAAGACACCCAGTAC. It encodes CASSEDRNQDTQY. The whole CDR3 is CASSEDRNQDTQYF. The chain joins TRBV3 to TRBJ2-5; TRBD1 is a possible D gene (5 bases). The CDR3 end falls 1 residue outside the read, so it is completed with the germline J gene. The V gene's germline CDR1 is SNHLY and CDR2 FYNGKV (reference sequence). The V gene lost 5 bases and the J gene lost 0 bases, with 9 bases spanning the gap. This CDR3 spans 14 amino acids.

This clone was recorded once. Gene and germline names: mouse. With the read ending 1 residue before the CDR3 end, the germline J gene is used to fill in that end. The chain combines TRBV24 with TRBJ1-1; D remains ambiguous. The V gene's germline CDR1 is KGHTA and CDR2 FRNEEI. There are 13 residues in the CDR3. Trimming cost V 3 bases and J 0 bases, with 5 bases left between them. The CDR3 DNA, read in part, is TGTGCCAGCAGTCTCGCAGCAAACACAGAAGTCTTC. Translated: CASSLAANTEVF. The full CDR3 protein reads CASSLAANTEVFF.

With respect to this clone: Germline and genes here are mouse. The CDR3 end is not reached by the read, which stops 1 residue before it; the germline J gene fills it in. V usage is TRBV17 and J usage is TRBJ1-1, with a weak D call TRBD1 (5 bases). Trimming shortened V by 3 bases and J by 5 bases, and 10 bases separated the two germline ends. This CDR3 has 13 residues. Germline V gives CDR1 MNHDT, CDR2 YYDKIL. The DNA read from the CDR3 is TGTGCTAGCAGTAGGTCACAGGTTACAGAAGTCTTC. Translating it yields CASSRSQVTEVF. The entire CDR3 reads CASSRSQVTEVFF.

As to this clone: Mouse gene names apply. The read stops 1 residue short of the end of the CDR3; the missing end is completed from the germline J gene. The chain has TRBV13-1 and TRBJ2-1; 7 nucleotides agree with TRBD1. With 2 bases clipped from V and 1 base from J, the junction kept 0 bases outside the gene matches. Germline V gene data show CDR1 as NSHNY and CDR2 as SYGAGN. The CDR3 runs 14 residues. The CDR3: CASSEQGNYAEQFF. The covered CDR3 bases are TGTGCCAGCAGTGAACAGGGGAACTATGCTGAGCAGTTC.